The 3 T cell receptor beta chains below were found in one sample sequenced in a study of vaccination and CD4 T cells after COVID-19. These receptors' antigens are unknown. At the Johns Hopkins FTIC core, DNA taken from cultured CD4+ T cells was sequenced by way of the Oncomine TCR Beta short-read assay. One entry per CDR3 protein results from TCRdb running MiXCR on the PCR reads. The data show 2,500 to 3,500 distinct CDR3 sequences, approximately 76% seen once. Specified treatment: approximately 11-day PBMC culture with coronavirus spike peptide pools or control peptides (ViraFEST assay). Material for sequencing was CD4+ T cells from blood, cultured in vitro. The receptor set was obtained from a human donor who had recovered from COVID-19.

Concerning this clonotype: This may be a read error, as it is one base from a much larger clone. The gene calls are TRBV10-3 and TRBJ1-2; D is uncertain. CDR3 length: 15 residues. Germline-derived CDR1 and CDR2 are ENHRY and SYGVKD. The V end lost 0 bases, the J end lost 3 bases, and 11 bases lay between the germline ends. CDR3 DNA: TGTGCCATCAGTGAGTCGACGGGGTCGGACTATGGCTACACCTTC. Translated, it gives CAISESTGSDYGYTF.

The gene calls are TRBV24-1 and TRBJ1-5; D is possibly TRBD1 (6 bases). The CDR3 covers 13 residues. V lost 9 bases to trimming and J lost 5 bases, with 13 bases between them. Germline CDR1 KGHDR, CDR2 SFDVKD. For the CDR3, the DNA is TGTGCCACCGGTAAGGCAGGGGATCAGCCCCAGCATTTT. It specifies CATGKAGDQPQHF.

In DNA form, the CDR3 reads TGTGCCAGCAGCCGTGCTGACAGGGGTGGCTACACCTTC. Amino acids: CASSRADRGGYTF. The chain links TRBV7-2 to TRBJ1-2; 8 nucleotides align to TRBD1. The CDR3 is made up of 13 amino acids. The germline gives CDR1 SGHTA, CDR2 FQGNSA. The V segment lost 5 bases and the J segment 7 bases; nucleotides outside the gene matches: 6. Filled out from reference TRBV7-2 and TRBJ1-2, the complete variable domain reads GAGVSQSPSNKVTEKGKDVELRCDPISGHTALYWYRQSLGQGLEFLIYFQGNSAPDKSGLPSDRFSAERTGGSVSTLTIQRTQQEDSAVYLCASSRADRGGYTFGSGTRLTVV.